This entry features one TCR beta chain sequence. J was trimmed by 8 bases and V by 7 bases; bases with no gene match: 9. This CDR3 comprises 16 residues. Per germline, CDR1 SGHTA and CDR2 FQGTGA. The assay was immunoSEQ multiplex PCR, and TCRdb's table has in-frame clones only and misses some. The sample includes 30,000 to 45,000 clones, 88% of them seen just once. The data were obtained in a study of T cell changes during pregnancy in multiple sclerosis. The material was CD4+ T cells from peripheral blood mononuclear cells, obtained before pregnancy. This TCR came from a female donor with multiple sclerosis, enrolled in a pregnancy study. The chain links TRBV7-3 to TRBJ2-2; 14 bases are a match to TRBD2. CDR3 DNA: TGTGCCAGCAACCCGGGGGGACTAGCGGGAGCGGGGGAGCTGTTTTTT. Amino acids: CASNPGGLAGAGELFF.